This T cell receptor beta chain was documented in a study of type 1 regulatory T cells. Study-level points and caveats: Compared with non-type 1 regulatory T cells, type 1 regulatory T cells showed a more restricted TCR repertoire.

V was clipped by 1 base and J by 5 bases, with 14 bases between them. CDR3 length equals 15 residues. Germline V gene lookup returns CDR1 SEHNR and CDR2 FQNEAQ (reference sequence). On this clonotype itself: Its target is unknown.

TCRdb re-derived calls from the reads in MiXCR, one entry per CDR3 protein. This table has about 62,000 distinct CDR3 sequences, 62% appearing once. The chain employs TRBV7-9 and TRBJ2-5, with D perhaps given as TRBD1 or TRBD2 (5 bases each). Sequencing was performed on cultured non-Tr1 T cells, either the whole culture or a sorted T cell fraction (not recorded which). The sequence was collected from a human donor in good health. DNA for the CDR3: TGTGCCAGCAGCTTAGAGGGGTCGGGAACCGAGACCCAGTACTTC. This translates into CASSLEGSGTETQYF.